The 30 T cell receptor beta chains below come from one sample, sequenced in a study of blood T cell repertoires in COVID-19. Profiling relied on immunoSEQ multiplex PCR, and the TCRdb table lists in-frame clones only, not all of them. This table holds 250,000 to 300,000 clones, more than 70% found once. What was sequenced was peripheral blood. The receptors originated from a woman aged 25 to 45 with COVID-19, enrolled during active disease.

This chain uses TRBV2 with TRBJ2-3; 8 bases agree with TRBD2. CDR1 and CDR2 from the germline V gene are SNHLY and FYNNEI. CDR3 size: 15 residues. With 5 bases clipped from V and 4 bases from J, the junction kept 8 bases outside the gene matches. CDR3 nucleotides: TGTGCCAGCAGTTTATCCGGGACTAGTTCAGATACGCAGTATTTT. This translates into CASSLSGTSSDTQYF.

This clone showed up just once. The V gene is TRBV12-1, the J gene TRBJ2-3; no DNA check was done on the table's D call, TRBD2. TRBV12-1 is reported as a pseudogene. The CDR3 sequence is 18 residues long. DNA for the CDR3: TGTGCCAGCAGCTTGGCGGGGAGGCCCCATTACCACACAGATACGCAGTATTTT. Protein product: CASSLAGRPHYHTDTQYF.

DNA of the CDR3: TGTGCCAGCAGCTCAGGGGGCCATCTCTCCTACAATGAGCAGTTCTTC. Translation gives CASSSGGHLSYNEQFF. The rearrangement uses TRBV7-2 and TRBJ2-1, with 8 bases aligning to TRBD1. CDR1 SGHTA and CDR2 FQGNSA come from the germline V gene. The V and J ends lost 4 bases and 0 bases, in that order; junction bases with no gene match: 5. This CDR3 is built from 16 residues.

This clone was observed a handful of times. The DNA for the CDR3 is TGTGCCAGCAGCTTAGGACTAGCGGGAGGTTCCTACAATGAGCAGTTCTTC. It is translated as CASSLGLAGGSYNEQFF. The chain joins TRBV7-2 to TRBJ2-1; TRBD2 agrees at 13 bases. J gave up 1 base and V 1 base, and 1 base lay outside the gene matches. Germline-derived CDR1 and CDR2 are SGHTA and FQGNSA. The CDR3 extends over 17 amino acids.

This chain uses TRBV7-6 with TRBJ2-7; possible D gene TRBD2, 7 bases. Trimming pared 5 bases from V and 0 bases from J, leaving 32 bases between. The germline CDR1 and CDR2 sequences are SGHVS and FNYEAQ. CDR3 length: 21 residues. The CDR3 sequence: CASSPITGGGSALSRSYEQYF. CDR3 nucleotides: TGTGCCAGCAGCCCGATTACCGGGGGCGGGAGTGCCCTGAGTCGCTCCTACGAGCAGTACTTC.

The chain combines TRBV30 with TRBJ1-2, with 8 positions matching TRBD1. The V gene end was trimmed by 5 bases and the J gene end by 5 bases; junction bases not matched to a gene: 4. Germline values: CDR1 GTSNPN, CDR2 SVGIG (reference sequence). The CDR3 totals 12 residues. CDR3 protein: CAWEQGGYGYTF. The CDR3 region has the DNA TGTGCCTGGGAACAGGGGGGATATGGCTACACCTTC.

The rearrangement uses TRBV19 and TRBJ2-7; possible D gene TRBD1, 6 bases. CDR1 and CDR2 from the germline V gene are LNHDA and SQIVND (reference sequence). The CDR3 spans 16 residues. Trimming left V 6 bases short and J 5 bases short, with 23 bases between. The CDR3 nucleotides read TGTGCCAGTAGCCCCCGGCCCGGTGAGGGGGTGCACGAGCAGTACTTC. Residues: CASSPRPGEGVHEQYF.

This chain connects TRBV18 to TRBJ1-1; unclear D gene. Germline lookup yields CDR1 KGHSH and CDR2 LQKENI. The CDR3 covers 15 residues. V lost 0 bases to trimming and J lost 3 bases, with 11 bases between them. CDR3 in amino acids: CASSPPPRVDTEAFF. The CDR3 nucleotides are TGTGCCAGCTCACCACCACCGAGGGTGGACACTGAAGCTTTCTTT.

The V call is TRBV11-2, the J call TRBJ2-7; D unclear. CDR1 and CDR2 (germline): SGHAT, FQNNGV. CDR3 length equals 15 residues. With 1 base removed from V and 4 bases from J, the gap between germline ends came to 14 bases. CDR3 sequence (DNA): TGTGCCAGCAGCTTAGTCGCGGCACCCCCTTACGAGCAGTACTTC. Translation gives CASSLVAAPPYEQYF.

This clone has a single count. The chain combines TRBV7-3 with TRBJ2-6; D might be TRBD2 (5 bases). CDR1 and CDR2 from the germline V gene are SGHTA and FQGTGA. Trimming shortened V by 6 bases and J by 0 bases, and 15 bases separated the two germline ends. CDR3 length: 17 residues. For the CDR3, the DNA is TGTGCCAGCAGTCGTCGGGATAGGTACTCTGGGGCCAACGTCCTGACTTTC. It yields the protein CASSRRDRYSGANVLTF.

The chain joins TRBV11-1 to TRBJ2-5, with TRBD2 identical over 12 bases. CDR1 is SGHAT and CDR2 is FQDESV in the germline V gene (reference sequence). The V segment lost 6 bases and the J segment 8 bases; nucleotides outside the gene matches: 7. This CDR3 region has 14 residues. CDR3 residues: CASRSKTSGRTQYF. The CDR3 region has the DNA TGTGCCAGCAGATCCAAGACTAGCGGGAGAACCCAGTACTTC.

The chain couples TRBV28 to TRBJ2-7; no clear D gene. The CDR3 runs 14 residues. V was clipped by 7 bases and J by 2 bases, with 15 bases between them. CDR1 and CDR2 (germline): MDHEN, SYDVKM. CDR3 nucleotides: TGTGCCAGCATTTCTTCCGACTTCGCCTACGAGCAGTACTTC. It specifies CASISSDFAYEQYF.

The genes are TRBV7-9 and TRBJ2-7, with D possibly matching TRBD2 (6 bases). Trimming took off 6 bases at V and 3 bases at J, with 15 bases between the two ends. Germline CDR1 and CDR2: SEHNR and FQNEAQ (reference sequence). There are 14 residues in the CDR3. This chain's CDR3 is CASSSTGLIYEQYF. CDR3 DNA sequence: TGTGCCAGCAGTTCGACGGGACTTATCTACGAGCAGTACTTC. The variable domain in full, with the rest retrieved from reference TRBV7-9 and TRBJ2-7, is DTGVSQNPRHKITKRGQNVTFRCDPISEHNRLYWYRQTLGQGPEFLTYFQNEAQLEKSRLLSDRFSAERPKGSFSTLEIQRTEQGDSAMYLCASSSTGLIYEQYFGPGTRLTVT.

This chain joins TRBV30 and TRBJ1-2, with 8 bases identical to TRBD1. Germline V CDR1 and CDR2: GTSNPN, SVGIG (reference sequence). CDR3 size: 13 residues. V shed 1 base and J 7 bases; nucleotides not matched to a gene: 5. The CDR3: CAWSAEQGVGYTF. In DNA, the CDR3 is TGTGCCTGGAGTGCAGAACAGGGGGTTGGCTACACCTTC.

As concerns this clone: Other DNA sequences in the sample encode the same CDR3. This chain uses TRBV2 with TRBJ2-7; D call uncertain. This CDR3 is built from 12 residues. Trimming left V 5 bases short and J 0 bases short, with 5 bases between. CDR1 is SNHLY and CDR2 is FYNNEI in the germline V gene. CDR3 amino acids: CASSRSSYEQYF. The DNA of the CDR3 is TGTGCCAGCAGTCGCAGCTCCTACGAGCAGTACTTC.

The chain combines TRBV5-1 with TRBJ2-7; maybe TRBD1 (7 bases). V lost 4 bases to trimming and J lost 2 bases, with 13 bases between them. Germline CDR1 SGHRS, CDR2 YFSETQ. The CDR3 is 14 amino acids. The CDR3 bases are TGCGCCAGCAGCCCGGGGGACAGAGCCTACGAGCAGTACTTC. This codes for CASSPGDRAYEQYF.

The chain is built from TRBV28 and TRBJ2-1; TRBD1 matches at 9 bases. CDR3 length: 15 amino acids. CDR1 and CDR2 from the germline V gene are MDHEN and SYDVKM. With 9 bases clipped from V and 3 bases from J, the junction kept 9 bases outside the gene matches. This CDR3 reads CASPNRGPVYNEQFF. The CDR3 bases are TGTGCCAGTCCAAACAGGGGGCCGGTCTACAATGAGCAGTTCTTC.

The chain links TRBV4-1 to TRBJ1-1; 8 nucleotides match TRBD1. The CDR3 contains 15 residues. V lost 4 bases and J lost 0; bases outside the gene matches: 4. Germline CDR1 is MGHRA and CDR2 is YSYEKL. The CDR3 bases are TGCGCCAGCAGCCGAGCAGGGGGCCTGAACACTGAAGCTTTCTTT. Translating gives CASSRAGGLNTEAFF.

As DNA, the CDR3 is TGTGCCAGCGCCACCGGGGCTAGCGGAGACCTAGCCAAAAACATTCAGTACTTC. It yields the protein CASATGASGDLAKNIQYF. V usage is TRBV27 and J usage is TRBJ2-4, with 7 positions matching TRBD2. The junction had 16 bases not matched to a gene; V was cut back by 8 bases and J by 0 bases. There are 18 residues in the CDR3. Germline CDR1 is MNHEY and CDR2 is SMNVEV (reference sequence).

The gene calls are TRBV2 and TRBJ2-7, with TRBD2 matching over 9 bases. Germline V gives CDR1 SNHLY, CDR2 FYNNEI. The CDR3 is 15 amino acids. J lost 0 bases, V lost 3 bases, and 3 bases had no gene match. DNA for the CDR3: TGTGCCAGCAGTGAGGGGACTAGCTTCTCCTACGAGCAGTACTTC. It specifies CASSEGTSFSYEQYF.

The chain couples TRBV19 to TRBJ1-2; D not resolved. Germline CDR1 LNHDA, CDR2 SQIVND (reference sequence). Between the trimmed V and J ends, which lost 0 bases and 3 bases, there was a span of 11 bases. This CDR3 has 15 amino acids. The CDR3 region has the DNA TGTGCCAGTAGTATAGATCAGCCAGCGGACTATGGCTACACCTTC. Amino acid sequence: CASSIDQPADYGYTF.

The chain is built from TRBV27 and TRBJ2-2, with TRBD1 as a possible D gene (6 bases). The CDR3 extends over 15 amino acids. The germline V gene encodes CDR1 MNHEY and CDR2 SMNVEV (reference sequence). The germline V and J ends were trimmed by 4 bases and 1 base, with 10 bases remaining between them. Written as DNA, the CDR3 is TGTGCCAGCAGTTCGGGACAACTGAACACCGGGGAGCTGTTTTTT. The encoded protein is CASSSGQLNTGELFF.

The chain links TRBV29-1 to TRBJ1-1; 8 bases fit TRBD1. Per the germline V gene, CDR1 is SQVTM and CDR2 is ANQGSEA. The CDR3 is 12 amino acids. V lost 6 bases and J lost 6; bases outside the gene matches: 6. DNA of the CDR3: TGCAGCGTCATAGACAGGGGATCTGAAGCTTTCTTT. Its translation: CSVIDRGSEAFF.

The chain combines TRBV10-3 with TRBJ2-1; 15 bases are a match to TRBD2. V lost 5 bases, J lost 2 bases, and 13 bases stayed unmatched. The CDR3 loop spans 20 amino acids. Germline V lookup: CDR1 ENHRY, CDR2 SYGVKD. The CDR3 is CAISWNQGTSGRITYNEQFF. The CDR3 DNA is TGTGCCATCAGTTGGAATCAAGGGACTAGCGGGAGGATCACCTACAATGAGCAGTTCTTC.

This chain connects TRBV11-2 to TRBJ2-1; possible D gene TRBD1, 6 bases. Germline CDR1 reads SGHAT; CDR2 reads FQNNGV. V was shortened by 1 base and J by 5 bases, with 12 bases between the two germline ends. CDR3 length: 15 residues. The CDR3 spells CASSLAVTGNNEQFF. The CDR3 DNA reads as TGTGCCAGCAGCTTAGCCGTTACAGGGAACAATGAGCAGTTCTTC.

CDR3 nucleotides: TGTGCCAGTCTCAGGGGGCGGATGAACACTGAAGCTTTCTTT. The encoded protein is CASLRGRMNTEAFF. V usage is TRBV19 and J usage is TRBJ1-1, with 8 bases identical to TRBD1. CDR3 length: 14 amino acids. Germline V gene data show CDR1 as LNHDA and CDR2 as SQIVND (reference sequence). The trim removed 8 bases at V and 0 bases at J, leaving 5 bases unmatched.

This rearrangement joins TRBV19 to TRBJ1-4; 10 nucleotides match TRBD1. The V and J ends lost 8 bases and 8 bases, in that order; junction bases with no gene match: 5. Germline-derived CDR1 and CDR2 are LNHDA and SQIVND (reference sequence). The CDR3 consists of 13 residues. The CDR3 nucleotides read TGTGCCAGTCGTGGGACAGGGGTCGAAAAACTGTTTTTT. It is translated as CASRGTGVEKLFF.

The chain is built from TRBV27 and TRBJ2-1; 10 bases match TRBD1. CDR1 is MNHEY, CDR2 SMNVEV, per germline (reference sequence). This CDR3 is 16 amino acids long. Losses at the gene ends were 0 bases for V and 9 bases for J; bases not matched to a gene: 8. The CDR3 region is CASSLSAGQGLREQFF. As DNA, the CDR3 is TGTGCCAGCAGTTTATCCGCGGGACAGGGGTTACGTGAGCAGTTCTTC.

J is TRBJ1-1 and V is TRBV19; D might be TRBD1 (5 bases). Per the germline V gene, CDR1 is LNHDA and CDR2 is SQIVND (reference sequence). The CDR3 totals 11 residues. With 6 bases removed from V and 9 bases from J, the gap between germline ends came to 11 bases. CDR3 nucleotides: TGTGCCAGTAGAAACAGGACCCAAGCTTTCTTT. Its translation is CASRNRTQAFF.

The rearrangement joins TRBV30 to TRBJ2-2; 14 bases match TRBD2. The junction had 3 bases not matched to a gene; V was cut back by 0 bases and J by 9 bases. CDR3 length equals 15 residues. Germline CDR1 reads GTSNPN; CDR2 reads SVGIG (reference sequence). CDR3: CAWSVRTSGRRELFF. For the CDR3, the DNA is TGTGCCTGGAGTGTACGGACTAGCGGGAGGCGGGAGCTGTTTTTT.